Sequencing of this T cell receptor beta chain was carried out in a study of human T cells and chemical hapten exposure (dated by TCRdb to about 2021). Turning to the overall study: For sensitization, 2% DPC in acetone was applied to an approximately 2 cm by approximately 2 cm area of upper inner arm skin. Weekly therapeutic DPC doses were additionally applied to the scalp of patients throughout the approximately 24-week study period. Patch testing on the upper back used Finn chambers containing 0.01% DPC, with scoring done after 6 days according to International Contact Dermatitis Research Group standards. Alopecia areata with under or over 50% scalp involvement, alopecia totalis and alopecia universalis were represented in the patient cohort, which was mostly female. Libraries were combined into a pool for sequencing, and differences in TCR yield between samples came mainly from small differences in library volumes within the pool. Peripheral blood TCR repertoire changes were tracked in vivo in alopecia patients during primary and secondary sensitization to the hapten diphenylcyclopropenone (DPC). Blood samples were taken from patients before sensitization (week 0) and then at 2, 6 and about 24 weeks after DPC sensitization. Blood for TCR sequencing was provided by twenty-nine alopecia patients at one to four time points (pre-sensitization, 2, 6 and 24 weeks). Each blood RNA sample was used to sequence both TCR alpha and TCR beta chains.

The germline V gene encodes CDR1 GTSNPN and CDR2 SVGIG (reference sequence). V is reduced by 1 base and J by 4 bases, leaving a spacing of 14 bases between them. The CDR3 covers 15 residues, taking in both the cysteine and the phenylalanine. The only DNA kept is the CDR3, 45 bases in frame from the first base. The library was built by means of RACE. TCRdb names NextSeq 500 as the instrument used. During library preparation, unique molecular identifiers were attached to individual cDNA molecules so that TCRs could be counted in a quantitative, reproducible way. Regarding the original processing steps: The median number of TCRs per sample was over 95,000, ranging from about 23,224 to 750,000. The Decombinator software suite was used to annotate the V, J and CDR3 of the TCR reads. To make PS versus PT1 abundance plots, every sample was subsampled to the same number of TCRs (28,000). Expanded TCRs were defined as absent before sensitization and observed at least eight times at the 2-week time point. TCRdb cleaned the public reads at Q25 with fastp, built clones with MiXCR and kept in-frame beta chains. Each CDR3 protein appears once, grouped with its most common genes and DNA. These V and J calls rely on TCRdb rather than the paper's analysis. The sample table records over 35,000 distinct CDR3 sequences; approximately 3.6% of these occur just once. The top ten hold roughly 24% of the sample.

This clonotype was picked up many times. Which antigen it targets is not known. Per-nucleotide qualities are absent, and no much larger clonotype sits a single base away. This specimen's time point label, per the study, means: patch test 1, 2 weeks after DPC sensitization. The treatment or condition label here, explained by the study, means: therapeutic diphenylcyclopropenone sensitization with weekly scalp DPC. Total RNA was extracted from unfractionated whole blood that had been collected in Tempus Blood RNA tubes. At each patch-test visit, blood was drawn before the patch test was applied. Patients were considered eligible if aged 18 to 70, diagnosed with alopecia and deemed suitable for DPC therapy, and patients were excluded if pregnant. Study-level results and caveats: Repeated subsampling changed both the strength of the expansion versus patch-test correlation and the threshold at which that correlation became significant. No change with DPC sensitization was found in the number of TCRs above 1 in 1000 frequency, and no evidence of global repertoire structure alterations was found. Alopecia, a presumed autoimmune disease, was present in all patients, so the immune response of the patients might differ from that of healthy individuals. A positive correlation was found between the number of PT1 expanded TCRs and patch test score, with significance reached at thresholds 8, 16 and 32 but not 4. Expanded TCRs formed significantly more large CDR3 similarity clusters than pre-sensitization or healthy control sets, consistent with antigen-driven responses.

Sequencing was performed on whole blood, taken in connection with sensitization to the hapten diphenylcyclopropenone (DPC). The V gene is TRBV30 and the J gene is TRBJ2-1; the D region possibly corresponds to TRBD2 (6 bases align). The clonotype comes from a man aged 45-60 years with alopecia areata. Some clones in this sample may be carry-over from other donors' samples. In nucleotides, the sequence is TGTGCCTGGAGTGGGGGACTTGGACGTTACAATGAGCAGTTCTTC. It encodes CAWSGGLGRYNEQFF.